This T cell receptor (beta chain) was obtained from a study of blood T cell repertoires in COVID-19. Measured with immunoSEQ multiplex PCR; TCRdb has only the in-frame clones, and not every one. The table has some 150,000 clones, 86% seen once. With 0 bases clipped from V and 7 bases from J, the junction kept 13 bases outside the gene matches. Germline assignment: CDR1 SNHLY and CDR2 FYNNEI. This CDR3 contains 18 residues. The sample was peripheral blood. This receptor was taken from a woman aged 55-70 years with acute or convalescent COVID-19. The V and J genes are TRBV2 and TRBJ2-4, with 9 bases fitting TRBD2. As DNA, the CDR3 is TGTGCCAGCAGTGAAGCGGGCGGCGGGGGGGGCCCTCGGAACATTCAGTACTTC. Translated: CASSEAGGGGGPRNIQYF.